Listed below are T cell receptor beta chains from one sample, sequenced in a study of T cells in Graves' hyperthyroidism and ophthalmopathy. TCRdb redid the calling of the multiplex PCR reads with MiXCR, one entry per CDR3 protein. The sample has roughly 580,000 distinct CDR3 sequences, roughly 46% seen once. The specimen sequenced was peripheral blood or thyroid tissue (not recorded which). The receptors come from a woman aged 18-30 years with Graves' hyperthyroidism. Each CDR3 is given with its conserved first and last residue. Each record gives: J gene, clone size, CDR3 length, D gene, V gene, CDR3 protein, CDR3 DNA. A D gene is named only where the DNA matches it firmly. Size tells how often a clone was seen (once, few, many) or the class of an expanded clone, and some rows leave it out.

TRBJ2-2,once,13,-,TRBV9,CASSESPGGELFF,TGTGCCAGCAGCGAAAGTCCCGGCGGGGAGCTGTTTTTT
TRBJ2-7,-,12,-,TRBV20-1,CSARGEEYEQYF,TGCAGTGCTAGAGGGGAGGAATACGAGCAGTACTTC
TRBJ1-2,-,16,TRBD1,TRBV12-3/TRBV12-4,CASSPSVAGGINGYTF,TGTGCCAGCAGTCCCTCGGTGGCAGGGGGCATCAATGGCTACACCTTC
TRBJ2-3,-,16,TRBD2,TRBV19,CASSLVSGRTTDTQYF,TGTGCCAGTAGCCTCGTCAGCGGGAGGACCACAGATACGCAGTATTTT
TRBJ2-5,-,15,TRBD2,TRBV20-1,CSARDRTSVGGTQYF,TGCAGTGCTAGAGATAGGACTAGCGTTGGGGGGACCCAGTACTTC
TRBJ1-1,many,14,TRBD1,TRBV15,CATSPGQLNTEAFF,TGTGCCACCAGCCCGGGACAGCTGAACACTGAAGCTTTCTTT
TRBJ1-1,-,14,-,TRBV6-1,CASSASLDRARAFF,TGTGCCAGCAGTGCCTCCTTGGACCGAGCTCGAGCTTTCTTT
TRBJ1-2,-,13,TRBD1,TRBV29-1,CSLGGQGAYGYTF,TGCAGCTTGGGCGGACAGGGGGCCTACGGCTACACCTTC
TRBJ2-7,-,13,-,TRBV14,CASSPRATLEQYF,TGTGCCAGCAGCCCTCGGGCTACTCTCGAGCAGTACTTC
TRBJ2-5,many,13,-,TRBV2,CASSRTFRETQYF,TGTGCCAGCAGTCGGACATTTCGGGAGACCCAGTACTTC
TRBJ1-6,-,15,-,TRBV2,CASSWSGQNNSPLHF,TGTGCCAGCAGTTGGTCGGGACAAAATAATTCACCCCTCCACTTT
TRBJ1-5,many,14,-,TRBV9,CASSGTGTRQPQHF,TGTGCCAGCAGCGGAACAGGGACAAGGCAGCCCCAGCATTTT
TRBJ2-2,-,14,TRBD1,TRBV20-1,CSAKQGAGTGELFF,TGCAGTGCCAAGCAGGGGGCTGGGACCGGGGAGCTGTTTTTT
TRBJ2-7,-,12,-,TRBV9,CASGLLGDEQYF,TGTGCCAGCGGGCTTCTGGGGGACGAGCAGTACTTC
TRBJ2-7,-,14,TRBD2,TRBV5-1,CASSLVGGSGEQYF,TGCGCCAGCAGCTTGGTCGGGGGGTCGGGAGAGCAGTACTTC
TRBJ1-5,once,11,-,TRBV24-1,CATDPGQPQHF,TGTGCCACCGACCCAGGTCAGCCCCAGCATTTT
TRBJ2-5,few,14,-,TRBV12-3/TRBV12-4,CASSYPAGQETQYF,TGTGCCAGCAGTTATCCGGCGGGCCAAGAGACCCAGTACTTC